This TCR beta chain stems from a study of blood T cell repertoires in COVID-19. Study overall: The cDNA or gDNA used as material had been derived from T cells, B-cell-depleted T cells, or PBMCs.

Clones were read by immunoSEQ multiplex PCR, and TCRdb kept only the in-frame ones, dropping some. This sample has about 230,000 clones, with approximately 80% found just once. Per the germline V gene, CDR1 is SGHTA and CDR2 is FQGNSA. The CDR3 is made up of 13 amino acids. V shed 5 bases, J shed 6 bases, and the junction held 5 bases outside the gene matches. This TCR derives from a man in his forties who had recovered from COVID-19. The rearrangement joins TRBV7-2 to TRBJ1-2, with 8 bases lining up with TRBD1. Material: peripheral blood. The CDR3 DNA is TGTGCCAGCAGCCAGGACAGGGTCCATGGCTACACCTTC. Its protein is CASSQDRVHGYTF.